Listed here are 13 T cell receptor beta chains from one sample, sequenced in a study of cytomegalovirus exposure and HLA in healthy donors. Primers included in the PCR were 60 Vbeta and 13 Jbeta primers. Data came from immunoSEQ multiplex PCR; TCRdb stores just in-frame clones and leaves some out. Seen here are about 130,000 clones, nearly 80% observed once, and the top ten hold around 2.2%. The specimen was PBMCs. These receptors were obtained from a man aged 25 to 40 in good health and CMV-seronegative.

V gene TRBV6-5 combines with J gene TRBJ2-1; tentatively, D is TRBD2 (6 bases). V gave up 4 bases and J gave up 6 bases, with 19 bases separating them. The V gene's germline CDR1 is MNHEY and CDR2 SVGAGI. The CDR3 length is 16 residues. In DNA form, the CDR3 reads TGTGCCAGCAGTTGGGGACTCCCTACCACCTTCAATGAGCAGTTCTTC. Translated, it gives CASSWGLPTTFNEQFF.

V usage is TRBV5-8 and J usage is TRBJ2-4, with D possibly TRBD1 on 5 matching bases. Germline V gene lookup returns CDR1 SGHTS and CDR2 YDEGEE. V was pared by 5 bases and J by 0 bases, with 15 bases between. There are 16 residues in the CDR3. The CDR3 loop is CASSPLGQLAKNIQYF. The CDR3 DNA reads TGTGCCAGCAGTCCCCTGGGGCAGTTAGCCAAAAACATTCAGTACTTC.

V is TRBV7-8 and J is TRBJ2-7, with D perhaps matching TRBD1 (6 bases). V was clipped by 5 bases and J by 0 bases, with 14 bases between them. The CDR3 spans 15 residues. Germline V gives CDR1 SGHVS, CDR2 FQNEAQ. CDR3 sequence reads: CASSIRQVSSYEQYF. CDR3 nucleotides: TGTGCCAGCAGCATACGACAGGTTAGCTCCTACGAGCAGTACTTC.

This clone was recorded once. This chain joins TRBV9 and TRBJ2-5, with D hard to call. The CDR3 is 13 residues long. Germline lookup yields CDR1 SGDLS and CDR2 YYNGEE. Trimming cost V 0 bases and J 5 bases, with 8 bases left between them. CDR3: CASSVGLSETQYF. CDR3 coding DNA: TGTGCCAGCAGCGTAGGACTTTCGGAGACCCAGTACTTC.

The CDR3 here is CASSILQGGYGYTF. The DNA for the CDR3 is TGTGCCAGTAGTATCCTACAGGGTGGCTATGGCTACACCTTC. The chain has TRBV19 and TRBJ1-2; D might be TRBD1 (6 bases). Trimming removed 3 bases at V and 4 bases at J, with 12 bases between. From germline, CDR1 is LNHDA and CDR2 SQIVND (reference sequence). This CDR3 has 14 amino acids.

V gene TRBV5-4 combines with J gene TRBJ2-7, with TRBD2 identical over 8 bases. The CDR3 covers 15 residues. Looked up from germline, CDR1 is SGHNT and CDR2 is YYREEE (reference sequence). Trimming took 2 bases from V and 0 from J; bases not matched to a gene: 4. Here the CDR3 DNA reads TGTGCCAGCAGCTTCGTGAGCGGGAGCTCCTACGAGCAGTACTTC. The encoded protein is CASSFVSGSSYEQYF. Variable domain in full (rest from reference TRBV5-4 and TRBJ2-7): ETGVTQSPTHLIKTRGQQVTLRCSSQSGHNTVSWYQQALGQGPQFIFQYYREEENGRGNFPPRFSGLQFPNYSSELNVNALELDDSALYLCASSFVSGSSYEQYFGPGTRLTVT.

This sequence joins TRBV27 and TRBJ2-1, with D maybe TRBD1 (6 bases). The V and J ends lost 8 bases and 9 bases respectively, with 11 bases between them. This CDR3 region has 11 residues. CDR1 is MNHEY, CDR2 SMNVEV, per germline (reference sequence). This CDR3 is CASSSRGEQFF. The CDR3 DNA is TGTGCCAGCTCCTCCAGGGGTGAGCAGTTCTTC.

This clone was counted once. This sequence joins TRBV27 and TRBJ2-7, with no clear D. V shed 4 bases and J shed 3 bases, with 7 bases lying between them. Germline CDR1 and CDR2: MNHEY and SMNVEV (reference sequence). The CDR3 has 12 residues. Written as DNA, the CDR3 is TGTGCCAGCAGTTCCCCCAGCTACGAGCAGTACTTC. It codes for CASSSPSYEQYF.

This chain joins TRBV28 and TRBJ1-1; possible D gene TRBD1, 5 bases. The CDR3 totals 12 residues. CDR1 and CDR2 from the germline V gene are MDHEN and SYDVKM. V lost 2 bases and J lost 12, with 13 bases in between. The CDR3 DNA follows: TGTGCCAGCAGTTTAGAATGGGGCTTTTCTTTCTTT. This encodes CASSLEWGFSFF.

The chain uses TRBV11-2 and TRBJ2-7; TRBD2 matches at 15 bases. This CDR3 spans 15 amino acids. Germline V gene lookup returns CDR1 SGHAT and CDR2 FQNNGV. The V gene end was trimmed by 5 bases and the J gene end by 7 bases; junction bases not matched to a gene: 6. The DNA for the CDR3 is TGTGCCAGCAGCATCCGGACTAGCGGGAGGGGTGAGCAGTACTTC. Its translation is CASSIRTSGRGEQYF.

Only one count was recorded for this clone. The chain uses TRBV6-1 and TRBJ1-4, with a possible D match to TRBD1 (6 bases). Trimming removed 0 bases at V and 7 bases at J, with 12 bases between. Looked up from germline, CDR1 is MNHNS and CDR2 is SASEGT. There are 15 residues in the CDR3. The CDR3 region is CASSEAGTSFEKLFF. CDR3 sequence (DNA): TGTGCCAGCAGTGAAGCGGGGACAAGCTTTGAAAAACTGTTTTTT.

The V and J genes are TRBV11-3 and TRBJ2-1; 9 bases agree with TRBD2. The trim removed 5 bases at V and 7 bases at J, leaving 0 bases unmatched. Per the germline V gene, CDR1 is SGHNT and CDR2 is YENEEA. The CDR3 runs to 12 residues. CDR3 sequence reads: CASSTSGNEQFF. In DNA, the CDR3 is TGTGCCAGCAGCACTAGCGGGAATGAGCAGTTCTTC.

The chain has TRBV19 and TRBJ1-1, with a tentative D call TRBD1 (6 bases). The CDR3 is made up of 13 amino acids. Germline assignment: CDR1 LNHDA and CDR2 SQIVND (reference sequence). Trimming cost V 3 bases and J 3 bases, with 8 bases left between them. This CDR3 is CASSIRTDTEAFF. CDR3 nucleotides: TGTGCCAGTAGTATCCGGACAGACACTGAAGCTTTCTTT.